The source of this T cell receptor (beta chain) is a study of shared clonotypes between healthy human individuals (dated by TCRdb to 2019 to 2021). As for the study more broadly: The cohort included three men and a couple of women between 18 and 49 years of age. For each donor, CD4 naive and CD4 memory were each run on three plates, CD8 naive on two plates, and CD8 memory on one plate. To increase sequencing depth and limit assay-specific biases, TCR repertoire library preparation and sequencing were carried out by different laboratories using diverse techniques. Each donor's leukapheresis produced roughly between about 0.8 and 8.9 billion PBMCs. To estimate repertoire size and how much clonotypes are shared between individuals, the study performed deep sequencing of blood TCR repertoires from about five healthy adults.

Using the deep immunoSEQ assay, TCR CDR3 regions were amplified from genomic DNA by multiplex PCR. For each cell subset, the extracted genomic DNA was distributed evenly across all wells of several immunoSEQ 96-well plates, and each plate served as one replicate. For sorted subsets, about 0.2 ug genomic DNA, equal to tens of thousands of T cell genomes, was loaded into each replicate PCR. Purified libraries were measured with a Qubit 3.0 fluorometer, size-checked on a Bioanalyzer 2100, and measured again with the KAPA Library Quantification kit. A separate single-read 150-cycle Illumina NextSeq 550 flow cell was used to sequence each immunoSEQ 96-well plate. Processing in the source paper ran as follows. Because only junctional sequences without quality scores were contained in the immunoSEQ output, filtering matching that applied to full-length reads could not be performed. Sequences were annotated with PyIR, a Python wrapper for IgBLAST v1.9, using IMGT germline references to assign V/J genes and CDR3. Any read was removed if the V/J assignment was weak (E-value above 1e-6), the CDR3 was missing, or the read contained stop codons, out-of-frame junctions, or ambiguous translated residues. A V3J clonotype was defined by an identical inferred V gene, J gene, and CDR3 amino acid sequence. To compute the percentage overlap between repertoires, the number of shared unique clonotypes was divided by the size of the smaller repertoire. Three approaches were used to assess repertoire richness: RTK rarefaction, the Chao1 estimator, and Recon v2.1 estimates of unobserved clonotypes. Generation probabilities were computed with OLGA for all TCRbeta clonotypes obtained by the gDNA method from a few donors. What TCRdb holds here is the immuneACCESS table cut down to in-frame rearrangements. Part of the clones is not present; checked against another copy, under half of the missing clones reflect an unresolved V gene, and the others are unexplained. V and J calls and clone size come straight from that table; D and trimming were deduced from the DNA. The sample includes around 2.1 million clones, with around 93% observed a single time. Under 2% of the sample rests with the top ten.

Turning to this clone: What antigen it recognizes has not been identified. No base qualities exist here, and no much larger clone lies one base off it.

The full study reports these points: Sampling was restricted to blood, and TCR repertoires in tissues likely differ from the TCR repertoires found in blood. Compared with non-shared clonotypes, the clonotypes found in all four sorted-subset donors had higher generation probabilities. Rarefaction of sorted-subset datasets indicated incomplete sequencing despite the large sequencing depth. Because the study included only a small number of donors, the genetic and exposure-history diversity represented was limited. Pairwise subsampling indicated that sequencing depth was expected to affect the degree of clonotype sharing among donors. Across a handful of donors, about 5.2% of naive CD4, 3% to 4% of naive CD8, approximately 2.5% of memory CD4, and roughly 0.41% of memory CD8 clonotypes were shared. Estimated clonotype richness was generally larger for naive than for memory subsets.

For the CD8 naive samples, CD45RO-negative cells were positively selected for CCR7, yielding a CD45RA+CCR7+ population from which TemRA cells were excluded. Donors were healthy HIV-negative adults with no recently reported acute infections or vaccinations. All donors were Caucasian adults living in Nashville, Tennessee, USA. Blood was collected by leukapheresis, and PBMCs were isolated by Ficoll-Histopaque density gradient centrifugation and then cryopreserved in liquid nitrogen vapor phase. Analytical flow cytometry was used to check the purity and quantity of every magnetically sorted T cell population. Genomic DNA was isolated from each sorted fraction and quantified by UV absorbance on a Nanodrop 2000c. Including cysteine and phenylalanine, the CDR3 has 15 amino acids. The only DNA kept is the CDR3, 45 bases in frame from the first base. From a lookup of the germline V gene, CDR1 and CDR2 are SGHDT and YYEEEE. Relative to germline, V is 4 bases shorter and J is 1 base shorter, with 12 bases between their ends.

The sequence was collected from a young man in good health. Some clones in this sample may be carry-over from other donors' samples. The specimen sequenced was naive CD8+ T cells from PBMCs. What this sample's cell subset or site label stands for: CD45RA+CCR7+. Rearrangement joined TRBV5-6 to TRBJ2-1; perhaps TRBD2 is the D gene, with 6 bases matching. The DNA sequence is TGTGCCAGCAGCCCATGGGAGGTTTCCTACAATGAGCAGTTCTTC. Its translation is CASSPWEVSYNEQFF. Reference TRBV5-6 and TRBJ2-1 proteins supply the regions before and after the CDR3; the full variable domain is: DAGVTQSPTHLIKTRGQQVTLRCSPKSGHDTVSWYQQALGQGPQFIFQYYEEEERQRGNFPDRFSGHQFPNYSSELNVNALLLGDSALYLCASSPWEVSYNEQFFGPGTRLTVL.